Listed below are T cell receptor beta chains from one sample, sequenced in a study of CD8 T cells in ankylosing spondylitis. TCRdb re-analysed the 5' RACE reads in MiXCR, keeping a single row per CDR3 protein. This table holds approximately 110,000 distinct CDR3 sequences, less than 25% found once. Input material: synovial fluid, either unsorted or a sorted T cell fraction (not recorded which). These receptors were collected from a male donor with ankylosing spondylitis. CDR3s include the opening cysteine and the closing phenylalanine or tryptophan. A D gene is named only where the DNA matches it firmly. Part of the rows lack a size; the others show once, few, many or a class for expanded clones.

>-|TRBJ1-1|TRBV19|-
CATQGQTGSTEAFF
TGTGCCACTCAAGGACAGACAGGAAGTACTGAAGCTTTCTTT
>few|TRBJ1-5|TRBV5-1|-
CASREGDQGSQPQHF
TGCGCCAGCAGGGAAGGTGACCAGGGAAGTCAGCCCCAGCATTTT
>-|TRBJ2-2|TRBV24-1|TRBD1
CATSGQGTGELFF
TGTGCCACCAGCGGACAGGGGACCGGGGAGCTGTTTTTT
>few|TRBJ2-5|TRBV29-1|TRBD1
CSVEGDRGPRETQYF
TGCAGCGTTGAGGGGGACAGGGGTCCTAGGGAGACCCAGTACTTC
>medium-sized|TRBJ2-2|TRBV5-1|-
CASSLVGDWNTGELFF
TGCGCCAGCAGCTTGGTAGGGGATTGGAACACCGGGGAGCTGTTTTTT
>many|TRBJ2-6|TRBV12-3/TRBV12-4|TRBD2
CASRDGGGANVLTF
TGTGCCAGCAGGGACGGGGGGGGGGCCAACGTCCTGACTTTC
>many|TRBJ2-3|TRBV7-9|-
CASSLALLLGDTQYF
TGTGCCAGCAGCTTAGCTCTGCTACTAGGGGATACGCAGTATTTT
>many|TRBJ2-7|TRBV14|TRBD1
CASSQDLRDRNVF
TGTGCCAGCAGCCAGGACCTCCGGGACAGGAACGTCTTC
>-|TRBJ1-6|TRBV20-1|-
CSVAPHSYNSPLHF
TGCAGTGTGGCCCCACACTCCTATAATTCACCCCTCCACTTT
>few|TRBJ2-3|TRBV7-9|-
CAWARDTDTQYF
TGTGCTTGGGCCAGGGACACAGATACGCAGTATTTT
>many|TRBJ2-1|TRBV11-2|-
CASSELDSYNEQFF
TGTGCCAGCAGCGAACTGGACAGCTACAATGAGCAGTTCTTC
>few|TRBJ2-1|TRBV9|TRBD1
CASSGTGGRSDEQFF
TGTGCCAGCAGCGGGACAGGGGGCCGATCGGATGAGCAGTTCTTC
>-|TRBJ1-2|TRBV10-3|-
CATAEQRLYGYTF
TGTGCCACCGCAGAGCAACGATTATATGGCTACACCTTC
>many|TRBJ1-5|TRBV4-1|-
CASSQGGGGQPQHF
TGCGCCAGCAGCCAAGGCGGGGGCGGGCAGCCCCAGCATTTT
>few|TRBJ1-2|TRBV27|-
CASSLEGVGGYTF
TGTGCCAGCAGCCTAGAGGGGGTTGGTGGCTACACCTTC
>-|TRBJ2-1|TRBV3-1|TRBD1
CASSPWTGGYNEQFF
TGTGCCAGCAGCCCTTGGACAGGGGGCTACAATGAGCAGTTCTTC
>-|TRBJ1-3|TRBV2|-
CASGRGSGNTIYF
TGTGCCAGCGGCAGGGGCTCTGGAAACACCATATATTTT
>many|TRBJ2-5|TRBV5-6|-
CASSSRIQETQYF
TGTGCCAGCAGCTCCAGAATTCAAGAGACCCAGTACTTC
>few|TRBJ2-1|TRBV18|-
CASSPGLANEQFF
TGTGCCAGCTCACCCGGCCTAGCTAATGAGCAGTTCTTC
>few|TRBJ2-2|TRBV5-1|-
CASSGQDTGELFF
TGCGCCAGCAGCGGTCAGGACACCGGGGAGCTGTTTTTT
>few|TRBJ1-3|TRBV10-3|-
CAISDFSGNTIYF
TGTGCCATCAGTGACTTCTCTGGAAACACCATATATTTT
>-|TRBJ2-3|TRBV11-3|-
CASSLVTQTDTQYF
TGTGCCAGCAGCTTAGTAACCCAGACAGATACGCAGTATTTT
>-|TRBJ2-3|TRBV7-2|-
CASSSWGTQYF
TGTGCCAGCAGCTCCTGGGGTACGCAGTATTTT
>-|TRBJ1-2|TRBV7-9|-
CASSLGAGNYGYTF
TGTGCCAGCAGCTTAGGCGCAGGCAACTATGGCTACACCTTC
>-|TRBJ2-7|TRBV11-2|TRBD1
CASSEAGTGAYEQYF
TGTGCCAGCAGCGAAGCCGGGACAGGAGCCTACGAGCAGTACTTC
>-|TRBJ1-2|TRBV20-1|-
CSARDRAEGYTF
TGCAGTGCTAGAGATCGCGCGGAAGGCTACACCTTC
>many|TRBJ2-5|TRBV6-5|-
CASSYSLSDGGGETQYF
TGTGCCAGCAGTTACTCCCTGAGCGACGGGGGCGGAGAGACCCAGTACTTC
>many|TRBJ2-7|TRBV28|TRBD1
CASRRTGGASLGEQYF
TGTGCCAGCAGGAGGACAGGGGGCGCCTCTCTGGGCGAGCAGTACTTC
>-|TRBJ1-3|TRBV28|-
CASSFPRGSGNTIYF
TGTGCCAGCAGTTTCCCCCGTGGGAGCGGAAACACCATATATTTT